The 21 T cell receptor beta chains below were found in one sample sequenced in a study of T cells in Graves' hyperthyroidism and ophthalmopathy. Amplification targeted TCR beta CDR3 regions from RNA transcripts. With the HTBI primer set, the TCR CDR3 went through a first round of RT-PCR. TCRdb re-derived calls from the multiplex PCR reads in MiXCR, one entry per CDR3 protein. This repertoire shows around 600,000 distinct CDR3 sequences, more than 15% found once; its top ten account for approximately 3.5%. The sample was blood. These TCRs come from a woman aged 40 to 50 with Graves' ophthalmopathy.

This clonotype has only one observation. The rearrangement joins TRBV14 to TRBJ2-5; D is unclear. V was cut by 8 bases and J by 6 bases, with 16 bases left in between. Germline V gene sequence: CDR1 SGHDN, CDR2 FVKESK. This CDR3 is built from 13 residues. The CDR3 is CASAASGAKTQYF. The CDR3 region has the DNA TGTGCCAGCGCTGCGTCTGGTGCCAAGACCCAGTACTTC.

On this clonotype itself: This may come from a read error, since a much larger clone is one base off. The rearrangement uses TRBV29-1 and TRBJ2-1; maybe TRBD2 (5 bases). This CDR3 comprises 15 residues. Germline V CDR1 and CDR2: SQVTM, ANQGSEA. The V gene lost 6 bases and the J gene lost 0 bases, with 15 bases spanning the gap. The DNA for the CDR3 is TGCAGCGTCGCTGCGGGTCTCCGCTCCTACAATGAGCAGTTCTTC. Its translation is CSVAAGLRSYNEQFF.

This clonotype was seen more than once but under ten times. This chain connects TRBV6-1 to TRBJ2-5, with D possibly TRBD2 on 6 matching bases. V shed 6 bases and J shed 1 base, with 12 bases lying between them. The germline V gene has CDR1 MNHNS and CDR2 SASEGT. The CDR3 runs 14 residues. The CDR3 here is CASRPGRSQETQYF. The CDR3 DNA reads as TGTGCCAGCAGACCGGGGAGGTCCCAAGAGACCCAGTACTTC.

This clonotype occurred many times. The V and J genes are TRBV7-2 and TRBJ2-1, with a tentative D call TRBD1 (7 bases). CDR3 length equals 15 residues. Germline values: CDR1 SGHTA, CDR2 FQGNSA. The V gene lost 6 bases and the J gene lost 0 bases, with 12 bases spanning the gap. CDR3 in DNA: TGTGCCAGCAGGGCCCAGGGGGGCTCCTACAATGAGCAGTTCTTC. Amino acid sequence: CASRAQGGSYNEQFF.

The chain carries TRBV20-1 and TRBJ2-7, with D perhaps TRBD1 or TRBD2 (5 bases each). CDR1 and CDR2 from the germline V gene are DFQATT and SNEGSKA (reference sequence). With 1 base removed from V and 7 bases from J, the gap between germline ends came to 20 bases. This CDR3 contains 15 residues. As DNA, the CDR3 is TGCAGTGCTAGAGGTACCGGGACGCCATCCCGGGAGCAGTACTTC. Protein: CSARGTGTPSREQYF.

This clonotype was recorded at least ten times. This rearrangement joins TRBV6-5 to TRBJ1-5; 8 positions agree with TRBD1. Germline loops: CDR1 MNHEY, CDR2 SVGAGI. V lost 7 bases and J lost 3; bases outside the gene matches: 8. The CDR3 contains 15 residues. The CDR3, as DNA: TGTGCCAGCAAAGGACAGGGAAAGGACAATCAGCCCCAGCATTTT. It encodes CASKGQGKDNQPQHF.

V usage is TRBV20-1 and J usage is TRBJ1-4; TRBD1 aligns across 11 bases. J lost 10 bases, V lost 0 bases, and 7 bases had no gene match. The CDR3 is made up of 15 amino acids. Germline V gene lookup returns CDR1 DFQATT and CDR2 SNEGSKA (reference sequence). CDR3 region: CSARDRDRGGGKLFF. The DNA of the CDR3 is TGCAGTGCTAGAGATCGGGACAGGGGGGGCGGAAAACTGTTTTTT.

The genes are TRBV7-2 and TRBJ1-5; 7 bases match TRBD1. This CDR3 is 16 amino acids long. Germline V lookup: CDR1 SGHTA, CDR2 FQGNSA. J lost 11 bases, V lost 0 bases, and 13 bases had no gene match. The CDR3 DNA sequence: TGTGCCAGCAGCTTAGCCCTACAGGGGATGTACGAGGCCCAGCATTTT. Its protein is CASSLALQGMYEAQHF.

The chain uses TRBV7-2 and TRBJ2-3; D perhaps matches TRBD2 (6 bases). Trimming stripped 1 base from V and 4 bases from J, with 9 bases between. The germline gives CDR1 SGHTA, CDR2 FQGNSA. The CDR3 has 14 residues. CDR3 sequence reads: CASSLVPGADTQYF. CDR3 in DNA: TGTGCCAGCAGCTTAGTTCCGGGGGCAGATACGCAGTATTTT.

In this sample, this clonotype turned up many times. V is TRBV20-1 and J is TRBJ2-1; 10 positions agree with TRBD2. The germline CDR1 and CDR2 sequences are DFQATT and SNEGSKA (reference sequence). The CDR3 has 17 amino acids. J gave up 10 bases and V 1 base, and 16 bases lay outside the gene matches. CDR3 DNA sequence: TGCAGTGCTAGAGGCCCCCCCCAAGCGGGAGGGCCGGGGGAGCAGTTCTTC. Protein product: CSARGPPQAGGPGEQFF.

This clonotype was observed once. J is TRBJ1-2 and V is TRBV19; 9 nucleotides line up with TRBD1. Trimming cost V 6 bases and J 7 bases; bases outside gene matches: 9. The germline gives CDR1 LNHDA, CDR2 SQIVND (reference sequence). The CDR3 is 14 amino acids. The CDR3 DNA follows: TGTGCCAGTAGCCTACAACCGGGACAGGGTGGCTACACCTTC. This gives the protein CASSLQPGQGGYTF.

This clonotype was observed at least ten times. J is TRBJ2-7 and V is TRBV7-2; TRBD1 matches 7 bases. J gave up 7 bases and V 5 bases, and 8 bases lay outside the gene matches. The CDR3 length is 13 residues. The V gene's germline CDR1 is SGHTA and CDR2 FQGNSA. DNA for the CDR3: TGTGCCAGCAGCCCCCAGACAGGGCGGGAGCAGTACTTC. This sequence encodes CASSPQTGREQYF.

This clonotype showed up many times. For the CDR3, the DNA is TGTGCCAGCAGATCGGGACTAGTAAACAATGAGCAGTTCTTC. This encodes CASRSGLVNNEQFF. The gene calls are TRBV6-1 and TRBJ2-1; 8 nucleotides agree with TRBD2. V was clipped by 6 bases and J by 5 bases; unmatched bases: 6. The CDR3 is 14 residues long. CDR1 and CDR2 from the germline V gene are MNHNS and SASEGT.

Note on this clonotype: A read error is possible here, since a much larger clone lies one base away. For the CDR3, the DNA is TGTGCCAGCAGCCCCACGACAGGGGGTCCCTATGTCTACACCTTC. Translating it yields CASSPTTGGPYVYTF. The V gene is TRBV9, the J gene TRBJ1-2, with TRBD1 matching over 9 bases. This CDR3 spans 15 amino acids. Germline lookup yields CDR1 SGDLS and CDR2 YYNGEE.

The genes are TRBV6-1 and TRBJ2-5, with a possible D match to TRBD1 (6 bases). Trimming cost V 5 bases and J 7 bases, with 14 bases left between them. The germline CDR1 and CDR2 sequences are MNHNS and SASEGT. The CDR3 consists of 13 residues. The CDR3 loop reads CASSTVGARTQYF. The CDR3 nucleotides read TGTGCCAGCAGTACCGTGGGGGCTCGGACCCAGTACTTC.

In this sample, this clonotype turned up a few times. This rearrangement joins TRBV10-3 to TRBJ1-5; the D is unclear. Germline V gene data show CDR1 as ENHRY and CDR2 as SYGVKD. V was pared by 0 bases and J by 8 bases, with 17 bases between. This CDR3 has 16 amino acids. The CDR3 loop is CAISESPWGNKEPQHF. The CDR3 coding sequence is TGTGCCATCAGTGAGTCGCCATGGGGAAATAAGGAGCCCCAGCATTTT.

This chain connects TRBV5-8 to TRBJ2-1; D gene uncertain. Germline V gene data show CDR1 as SGHTS and CDR2 as YDEGEE. This CDR3 is built from 18 residues. Trimming removed 0 bases from V and 0 bases from J, with 16 bases in between. CDR3 sequence (DNA): TGTGCCAGCAGCTTGGACTTTGGCGTCGCTAGCTCCTACAATGAGCAGTTCTTC. Translated, it gives CASSLDFGVASSYNEQFF.

The chain joins TRBV20-1 to TRBJ1-4, with D possibly being TRBD1 (5 bases). V dropped 0 bases and J dropped 7 bases, with 15 bases sitting between them. Germline CDR1 DFQATT, CDR2 SNEGSKA (reference sequence). This CDR3 is 15 amino acids long. CDR3 sequence: CSARDSGGRGEKLFF. The CDR3 coding sequence is TGCAGTGCTAGAGACTCCGGGGGAAGAGGTGAAAAACTGTTTTTT.

This clonotype was observed a few times. The gene calls are TRBV4-2 and TRBJ1-1; tentative D call: TRBD1 (6 bases). CDR3 length equals 13 residues. V lost 3 bases and J lost 5, with 10 bases in between. The germline gives CDR1 LGHNA, CDR2 YNFKEQ. The CDR3 here is CASSHRGATEAFF. Written as DNA, the CDR3 is TGTGCCAGCAGCCACCGGGGGGCAACTGAAGCTTTCTTT.

The genes are TRBV7-2 and TRBJ2-6, with D tentatively TRBD1 (6 bases). V was cut by 5 bases and J by 4 bases, with 15 bases left in between. This CDR3 contains 16 residues. Per the germline V gene, CDR1 is SGHTA and CDR2 is FQGNSA. The CDR3 DNA is TGTGCCAGCAGCCGCCGAACAGGGAACGGGGCCAACGTCCTGACTTTC. Translated: CASSRRTGNGANVLTF.

This sequence joins TRBV13 and TRBJ2-2; D possibly corresponds to TRBD1 (6 bases). This CDR3 is built from 15 residues. CDR1 and CDR2 from the germline V gene are PRHDT and FYEKMQ (reference sequence). Trimming left V 5 bases short and J 5 bases short, with 15 bases between. CDR3 in DNA: TGTGCCAGCAGCGATAAGGGGGACGTAACCGGGGAGCTGTTTTTT. As protein: CASSDKGDVTGELFF. Full variable domain (rest looked up from reference TRBV13 and TRBJ2-2): AAGVIQSPRHLIKEKRETATLKCYPIPRHDTVYWYQQGPGQDPQFLISFYEKMQSDKGSIPDRFSAQQFSDYHSELNMSSLELGDSALYFCASSDKGDVTGELFFGEGSRLTVL.